This record looks at one T cell receptor (beta chain) sequence and its context. Antigen specificity is unknown. This sample is drawn from a study of PD-1 blockade in classical Hodgkin lymphoma. The study's findings and limits: Before treatment, TCR diversity in newly diagnosed patients was reportedly lower than in healthy donors.

Here immunoSEQ multiplex PCR was the method, and the copy in TCRdb shows in-frame clones only, minus some. The sample shows tens of thousands of clones, approximately 88% of them seen only once. Time point here: cycle 4 day 1 (C4D1), after more than 5 weeks of nivolumab. Relapse after autologous stem cell transplantation occurred in every patient, and brentuximab vedotin exposure varied. The CDR3 consists of 13 residues. The V gene lost 1 base and the J gene lost 0 bases, with 4 bases spanning the gap. Per germline, CDR1 LGHNT and CDR2 FRNRAP. The sequenced sample was peripheral blood mononuclear cells (PBMCs), obtained before the fourth cycle of nivolumab. The sequence derives from a human donor with classical Hodgkin lymphoma. V and J are TRBV12-5 and TRBJ2-7, with D unresolved. The CDR3: CASGLESSYEQYF. CDR3 nucleotide sequence: TGTGCTAGTGGTTTGGAGAGCTCCTACGAGCAGTACTTC.